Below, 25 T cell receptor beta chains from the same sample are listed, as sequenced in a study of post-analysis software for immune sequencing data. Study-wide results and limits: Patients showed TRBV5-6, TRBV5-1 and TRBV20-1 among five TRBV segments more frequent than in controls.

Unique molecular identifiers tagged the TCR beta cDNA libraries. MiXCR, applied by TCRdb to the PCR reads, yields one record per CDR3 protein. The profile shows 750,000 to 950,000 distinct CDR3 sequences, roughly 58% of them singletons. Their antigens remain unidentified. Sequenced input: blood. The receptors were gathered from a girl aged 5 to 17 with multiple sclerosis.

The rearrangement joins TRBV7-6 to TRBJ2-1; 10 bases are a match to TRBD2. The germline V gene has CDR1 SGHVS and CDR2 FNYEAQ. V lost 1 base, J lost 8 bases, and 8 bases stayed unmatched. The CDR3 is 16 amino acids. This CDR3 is CASSLVAGGFPDEQFF. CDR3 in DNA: TGTGCCAGCAGCTTAGTAGCGGGGGGCTTCCCCGATGAGCAGTTCTTC.

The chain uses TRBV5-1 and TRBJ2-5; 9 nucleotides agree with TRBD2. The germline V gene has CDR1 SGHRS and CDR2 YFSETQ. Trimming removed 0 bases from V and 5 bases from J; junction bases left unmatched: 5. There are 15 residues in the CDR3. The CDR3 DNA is TGCGCCAGCAGCTTGGTGGGGACTAGCTCGGAGACCCAGTACTTC. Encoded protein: CASSLVGTSSETQYF.

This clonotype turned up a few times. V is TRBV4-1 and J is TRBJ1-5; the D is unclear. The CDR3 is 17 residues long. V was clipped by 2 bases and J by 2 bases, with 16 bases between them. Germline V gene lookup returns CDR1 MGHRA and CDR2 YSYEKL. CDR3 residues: CASSQLSPSHGNQPQHF. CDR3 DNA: TGCGCCAGCAGCCAATTGTCTCCTTCACACGGCAATCAGCCCCAGCATTTT.

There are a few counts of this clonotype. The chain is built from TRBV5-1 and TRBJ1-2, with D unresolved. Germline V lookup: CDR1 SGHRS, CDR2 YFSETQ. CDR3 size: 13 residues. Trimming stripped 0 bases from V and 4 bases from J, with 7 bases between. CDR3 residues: CASSLGHTYGYTF. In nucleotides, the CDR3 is TGCGCCAGCAGCTTGGGCCATACCTATGGCTACACCTTC.

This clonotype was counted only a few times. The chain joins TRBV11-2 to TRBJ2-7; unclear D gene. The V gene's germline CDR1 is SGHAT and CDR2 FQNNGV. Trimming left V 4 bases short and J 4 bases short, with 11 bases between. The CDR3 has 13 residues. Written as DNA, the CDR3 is TGTGCCAGCAGCTCGACGGCCAGTTACGAGCAGTACTTC. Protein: CASSSTASYEQYF.

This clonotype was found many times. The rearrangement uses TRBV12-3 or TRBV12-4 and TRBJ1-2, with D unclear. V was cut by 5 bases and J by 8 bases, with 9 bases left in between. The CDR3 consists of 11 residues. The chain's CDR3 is CASSPGAGYTF. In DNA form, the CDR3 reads TGTGCCAGCAGTCCCGGAGCGGGCTACACCTTC.

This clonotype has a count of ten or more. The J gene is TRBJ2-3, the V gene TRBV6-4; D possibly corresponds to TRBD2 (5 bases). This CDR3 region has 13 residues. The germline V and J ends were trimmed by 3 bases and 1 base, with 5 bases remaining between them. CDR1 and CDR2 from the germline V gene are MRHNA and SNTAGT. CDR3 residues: CASSERGTDTQYF. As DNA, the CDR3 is TGTGCCAGCAGTGAGCGGGGCACAGATACGCAGTATTTT.

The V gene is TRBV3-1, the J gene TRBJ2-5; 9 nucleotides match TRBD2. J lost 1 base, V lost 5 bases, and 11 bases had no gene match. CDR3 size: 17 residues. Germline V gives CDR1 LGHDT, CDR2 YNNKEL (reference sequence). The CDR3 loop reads CASSLGRTSAFQETQYF. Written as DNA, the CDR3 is TGTGCCAGCAGCTTGGGCCGGACTAGCGCATTCCAAGAGACCCAGTACTTC.

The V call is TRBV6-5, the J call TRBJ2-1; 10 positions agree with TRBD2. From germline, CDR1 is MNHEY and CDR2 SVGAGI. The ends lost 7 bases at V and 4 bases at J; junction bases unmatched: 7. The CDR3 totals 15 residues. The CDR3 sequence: CASIDSGGPYNEQFF. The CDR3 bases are TGTGCCAGCATCGATAGCGGGGGGCCGTACAATGAGCAGTTCTTC.

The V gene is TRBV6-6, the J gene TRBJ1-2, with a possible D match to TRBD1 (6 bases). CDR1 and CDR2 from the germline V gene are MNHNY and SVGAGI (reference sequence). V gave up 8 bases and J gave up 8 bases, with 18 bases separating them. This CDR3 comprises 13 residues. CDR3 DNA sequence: TGTGCCAGCGCTCCAGGGGCCACCAGAGGCTACACCTTC. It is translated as CASAPGATRGYTF.

The DNA of the CDR3 is TGCAGTGCGGAATATCTAGCGGGCCGAACCTACGAGCAGTACTTC. Its translation: CSAEYLAGRTYEQYF. V and J are TRBV20-1 and TRBJ2-5; 8 bases align to TRBD2. The J call may not be correct, given that the DNA end is closer to TRBJ2-7. Germline V gene sequence: CDR1 DFQATT, CDR2 SNEGSKA (reference sequence). This CDR3 spans 15 amino acids.

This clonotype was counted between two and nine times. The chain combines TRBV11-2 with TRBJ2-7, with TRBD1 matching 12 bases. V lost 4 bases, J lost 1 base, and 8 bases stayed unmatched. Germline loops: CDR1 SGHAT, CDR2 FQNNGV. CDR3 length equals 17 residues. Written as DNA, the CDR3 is TGTGCCAGCAGCTCTCACCTGGGACAGGGGGCTTCCTACGAGCAGTACTTC. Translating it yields CASSSHLGQGASYEQYF. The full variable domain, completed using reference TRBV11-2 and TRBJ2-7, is EAGVAQSPRYKIIEKRQSVAFWCNPISGHATLYWYQQILGQGPKLLIQFQNNGVVDDSQLPKDRFSAERLKGVDSTLKIQPAKLEDSAVYLCASSSHLGQGASYEQYFGPGTRLTVT.

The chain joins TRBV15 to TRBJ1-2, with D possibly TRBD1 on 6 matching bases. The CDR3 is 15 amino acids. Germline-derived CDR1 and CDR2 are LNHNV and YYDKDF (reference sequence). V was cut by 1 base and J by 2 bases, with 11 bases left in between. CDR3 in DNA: TGTGCCACCAGCAGAGCGGCAGGGGACAACTATGGCTACACCTTC. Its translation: CATSRAAGDNYGYTF.

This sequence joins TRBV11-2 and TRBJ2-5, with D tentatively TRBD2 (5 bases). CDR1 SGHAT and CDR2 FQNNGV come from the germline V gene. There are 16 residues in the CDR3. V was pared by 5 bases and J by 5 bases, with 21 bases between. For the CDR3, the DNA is TGTGCCAGCAGCAGAGGTAGCTCGAACTGGGAGGAGACCCAGTACTTC. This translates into CASSRGSSNWEETQYF.

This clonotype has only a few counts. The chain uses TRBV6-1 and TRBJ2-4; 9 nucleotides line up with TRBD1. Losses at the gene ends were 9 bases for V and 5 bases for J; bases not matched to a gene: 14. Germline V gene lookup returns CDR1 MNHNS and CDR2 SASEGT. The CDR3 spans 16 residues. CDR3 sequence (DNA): TGTGCCAGTACGCGAGGGGACAGGGTCCTCCAAAACATTCAGTACTTC. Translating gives CASTRGDRVLQNIQYF.

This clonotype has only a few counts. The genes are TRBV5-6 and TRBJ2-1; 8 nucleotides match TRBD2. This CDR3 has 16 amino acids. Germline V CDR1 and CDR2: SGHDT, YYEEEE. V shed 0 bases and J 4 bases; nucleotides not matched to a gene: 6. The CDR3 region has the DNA TGTGCCAGCAGCTTGGTCAGCGGGAGTGCTTACAATGAGCAGTTCTTC. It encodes CASSLVSGSAYNEQFF. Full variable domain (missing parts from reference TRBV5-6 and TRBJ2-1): DAGVTQSPTHLIKTRGQQVTLRCSPKSGHDTVSWYQQALGQGPQFIFQYYEEEERQRGNFPDRFSGHQFPNYSSELNVNALLLGDSALYLCASSLVSGSAYNEQFFGPGTRLTVL.

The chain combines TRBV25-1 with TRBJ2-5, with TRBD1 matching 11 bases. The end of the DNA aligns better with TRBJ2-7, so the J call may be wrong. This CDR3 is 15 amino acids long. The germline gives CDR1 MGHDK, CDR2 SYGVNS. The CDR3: CASSEGGTGGYEQYF. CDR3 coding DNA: TGTGCCAGCAGTGAAGGAGGGACAGGGGGCTACGAGCAGTACTTC.

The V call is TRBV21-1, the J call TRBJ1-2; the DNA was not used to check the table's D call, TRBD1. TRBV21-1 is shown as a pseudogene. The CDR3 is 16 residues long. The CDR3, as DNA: TGTGCCAGCAGCAAAATCACGGGACAGGGGTACTATGGCTACACCTTC. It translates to CASSKITGQGYYGYTF.

CDR3 residues: CASSLNPTYEQYF. DNA for the CDR3: TGCGCCAGCAGCTTAAACCCAACCTACGAGCAGTACTTC. The chain has TRBV5-1 and TRBJ2-7; D gene ambiguous. CDR3 length: 13 amino acids. Trimming removed 2 bases at V and 2 bases at J, with 8 bases between. Germline CDR1 and CDR2: SGHRS and YFSETQ.

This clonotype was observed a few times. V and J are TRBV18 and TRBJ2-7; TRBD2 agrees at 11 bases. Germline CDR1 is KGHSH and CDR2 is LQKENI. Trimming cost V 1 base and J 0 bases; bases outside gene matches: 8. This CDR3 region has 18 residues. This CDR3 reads CASSPLGLAGTNSYEQYF. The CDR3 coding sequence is TGTGCCAGCTCACCACTCGGACTAGCGGGTACCAACTCCTACGAGCAGTACTTC.

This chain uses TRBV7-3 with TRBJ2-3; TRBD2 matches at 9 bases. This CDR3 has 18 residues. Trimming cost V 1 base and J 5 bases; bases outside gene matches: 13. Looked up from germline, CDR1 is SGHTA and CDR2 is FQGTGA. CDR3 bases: TGTGCCAGCAGCTTAAAGGGGCTAGCGGGGTTTCGTGGAGATACGCAGTATTTT. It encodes CASSLKGLAGFRGDTQYF.

CDR3 region: CSARLAGVGSFF. In DNA form, the CDR3 reads TGCAGTGCGAGACTAGCGGGAGTCGGGTCGTTCTTC. This chain joins TRBV20-1 and TRBJ2-1; 12 nucleotides agree with TRBD2. The CDR3 runs 12 residues. With V trimmed by 6 bases and J by 15 bases, 9 bases remained unmatched. CDR1 is DFQATT, CDR2 SNEGSKA, per germline (reference sequence).

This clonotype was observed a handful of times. The CDR3 loop reads CASSLGYGRDTPYEQYF. The CDR3 coding sequence is TGTGCCAGCAGCTTAGGTTATGGCCGGGACACACCCTACGAGCAGTACTTC. The gene calls are TRBV11-2 and TRBJ2-7; D possibly corresponds to TRBD1 (6 bases). CDR1 and CDR2 (germline): SGHAT, FQNNGV. This CDR3 spans 17 amino acids. V dropped 1 base and J dropped 2 bases, with 18 bases sitting between them.

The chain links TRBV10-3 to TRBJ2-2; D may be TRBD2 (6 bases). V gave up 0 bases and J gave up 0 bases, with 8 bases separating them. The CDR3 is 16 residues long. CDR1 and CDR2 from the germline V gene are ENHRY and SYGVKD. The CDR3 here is CAISESGGTNTGELFF. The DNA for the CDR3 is TGTGCCATCAGTGAGTCGGGAGGAACGAACACCGGGGAGCTGTTTTTT.

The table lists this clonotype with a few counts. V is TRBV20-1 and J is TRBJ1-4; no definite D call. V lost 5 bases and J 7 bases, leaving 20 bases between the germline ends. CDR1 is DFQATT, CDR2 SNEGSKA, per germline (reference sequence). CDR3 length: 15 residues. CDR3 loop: CSAYLDMAVTEKLFF. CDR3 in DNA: TGCAGTGCTTACCTCGACATGGCTGTGACTGAAAAACTGTTTTTT.